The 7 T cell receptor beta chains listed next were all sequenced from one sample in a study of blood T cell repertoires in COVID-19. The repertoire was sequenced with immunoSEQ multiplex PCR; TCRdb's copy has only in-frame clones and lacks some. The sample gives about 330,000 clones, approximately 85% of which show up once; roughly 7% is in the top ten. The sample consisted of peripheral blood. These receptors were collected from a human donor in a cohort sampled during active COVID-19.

CDR3 DNA sequence: TGTGCCACCGCCACACAGGGTCCAGCCTACGAGCAGTACTTC. Translating it yields CATATQGPAYEQYF. The chain joins TRBV10-3 to TRBJ2-7, with D perhaps matching TRBD1 (6 bases). The V gene's germline CDR1 is ENHRY and CDR2 SYGVKD. Trimming stripped 10 bases from V and 2 bases from J, with 18 bases between. The CDR3 totals 14 residues.

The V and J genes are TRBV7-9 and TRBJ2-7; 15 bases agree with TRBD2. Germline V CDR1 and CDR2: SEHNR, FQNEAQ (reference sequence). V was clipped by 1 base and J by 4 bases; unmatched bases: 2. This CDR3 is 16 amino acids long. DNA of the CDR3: TGTGCCAGCAGCTTAGGGACTAGCGGGGGGGATTACGAGCAGTACTTC. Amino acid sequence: CASSLGTSGGDYEQYF.

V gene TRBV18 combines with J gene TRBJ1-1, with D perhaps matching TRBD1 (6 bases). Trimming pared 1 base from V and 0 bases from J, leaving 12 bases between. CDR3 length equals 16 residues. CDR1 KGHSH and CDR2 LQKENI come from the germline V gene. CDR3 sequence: CASSPLGGALNTEAFF. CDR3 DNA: TGTGCCAGCTCACCACTGGGGGGGGCCCTGAACACTGAAGCTTTCTTT.

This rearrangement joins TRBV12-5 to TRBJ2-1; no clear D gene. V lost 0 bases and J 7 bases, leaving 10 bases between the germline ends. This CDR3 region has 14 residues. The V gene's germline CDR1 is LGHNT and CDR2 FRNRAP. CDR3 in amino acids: CASGLVTVANEQFF. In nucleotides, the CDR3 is TGTGCTAGTGGTTTGGTCACAGTTGCAAATGAGCAGTTCTTC. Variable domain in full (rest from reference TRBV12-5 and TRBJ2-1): DARVTQTPRHKVTEMGQEVTMRCQPILGHNTVFWYRQTMMQGLELLAYFRNRAPLDDSGMPKDRFSAEMPDATLATLKIQPSEPRDSAVYFCASGLVTVANEQFFGPGTRLTVL.

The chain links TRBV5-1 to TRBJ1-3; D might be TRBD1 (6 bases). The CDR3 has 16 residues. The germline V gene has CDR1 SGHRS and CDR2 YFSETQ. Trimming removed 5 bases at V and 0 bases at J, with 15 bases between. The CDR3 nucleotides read TGCGCCAGCAGTCAAACCACAGGGTCCTCTGGAAACACCATATATTTT. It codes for CASSQTTGSSGNTIYF.

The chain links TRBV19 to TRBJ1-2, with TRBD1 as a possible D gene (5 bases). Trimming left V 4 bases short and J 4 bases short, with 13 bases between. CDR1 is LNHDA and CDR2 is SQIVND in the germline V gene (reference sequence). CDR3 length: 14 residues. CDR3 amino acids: CASSTPGRTYGYTF. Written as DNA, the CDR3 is TGTGCCAGTAGTACCCCAGGGAGGACCTATGGCTACACCTTC. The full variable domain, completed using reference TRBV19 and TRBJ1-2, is DGGITQSPKYLFRKEGQNVTLSCEQNLNHDAMYWYRQDPGQGLRLIYYSQIVNDFQKGDIAEGYSVSREKKESFPLTVTSAQKNPTAFYLCASSTPGRTYGYTFGSGTRLTVV.

The CDR3 protein is CSVEGSGNNEQFF. CDR3 coding DNA: TGCAGCGTTGAAGGAAGCGGGAACAATGAGCAGTTCTTC. The chain combines TRBV29-1 with TRBJ2-1; TRBD2 aligns across 7 bases. V shed 1 base and J 5 bases; nucleotides not matched to a gene: 2. CDR1 and CDR2 from the germline V gene are SQVTM and ANQGSEA. CDR3 length: 13 amino acids.